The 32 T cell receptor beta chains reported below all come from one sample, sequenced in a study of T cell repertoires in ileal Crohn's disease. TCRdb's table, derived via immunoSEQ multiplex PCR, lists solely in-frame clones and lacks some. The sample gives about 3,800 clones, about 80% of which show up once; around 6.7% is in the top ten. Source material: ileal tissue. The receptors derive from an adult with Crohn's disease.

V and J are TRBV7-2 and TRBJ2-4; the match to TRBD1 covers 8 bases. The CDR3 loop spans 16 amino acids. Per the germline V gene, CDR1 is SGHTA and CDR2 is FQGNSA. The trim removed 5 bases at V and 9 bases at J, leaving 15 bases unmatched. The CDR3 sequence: CASSPPAQGGSGIQYF. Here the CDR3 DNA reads TGTGCCAGCAGCCCCCCCGCACAGGGGGGCTCCGGCATTCAGTACTTC.

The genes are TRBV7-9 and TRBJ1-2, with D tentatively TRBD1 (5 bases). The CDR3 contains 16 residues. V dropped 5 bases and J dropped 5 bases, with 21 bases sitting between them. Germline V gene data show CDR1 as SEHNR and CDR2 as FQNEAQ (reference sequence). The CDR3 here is CASSTRQTERLYGYTF. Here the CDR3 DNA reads TGTGCCAGCAGCACCCGACAGACCGAAAGACTGTATGGCTACACCTTC.

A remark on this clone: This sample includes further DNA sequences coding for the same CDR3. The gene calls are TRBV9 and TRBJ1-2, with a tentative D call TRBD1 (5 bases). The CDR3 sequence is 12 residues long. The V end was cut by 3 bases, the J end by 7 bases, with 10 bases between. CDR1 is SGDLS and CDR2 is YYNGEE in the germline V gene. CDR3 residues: CASSATGVGYTF. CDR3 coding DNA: TGTGCCAGCAGCGCCACGGGGGTTGGCTACACCTTC.

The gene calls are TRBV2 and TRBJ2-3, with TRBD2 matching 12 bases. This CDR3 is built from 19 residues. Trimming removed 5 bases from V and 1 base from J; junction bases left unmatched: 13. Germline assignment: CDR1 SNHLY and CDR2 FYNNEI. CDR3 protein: CASSFSRLAGDSGTDTQYF. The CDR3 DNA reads TGTGCCAGCAGTTTTTCCAGACTAGCGGGGGATTCGGGCACAGATACGCAGTATTTT. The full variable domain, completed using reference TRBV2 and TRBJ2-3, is EPEVTQTPSHQVTQMGQEVILRCVPISNHLYFYWYRQILGQKVEFLVSFYNNEISEKSEIFDDQFSVERPDGSNFTLKIRSTKLEDSAMYFCASSFSRLAGDSGTDTQYFGPGTRLTVL.

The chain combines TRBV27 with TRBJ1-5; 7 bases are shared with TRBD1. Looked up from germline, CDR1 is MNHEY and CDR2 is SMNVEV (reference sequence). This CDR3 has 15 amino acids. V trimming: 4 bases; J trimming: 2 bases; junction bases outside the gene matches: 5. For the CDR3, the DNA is TGTGCCAGCAGTTCTGTAGGGGGCGGCAATCAGCCCCAGCATTTT. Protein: CASSSVGGGNQPQHF.

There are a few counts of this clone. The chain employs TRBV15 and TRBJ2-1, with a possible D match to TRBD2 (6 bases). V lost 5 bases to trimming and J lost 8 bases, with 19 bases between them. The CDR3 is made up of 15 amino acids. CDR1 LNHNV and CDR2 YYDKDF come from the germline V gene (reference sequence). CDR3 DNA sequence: TGTGCCACCAGCTCACGGGAGCTAGCGAGCGATGAGCAGTTCTTC. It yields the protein CATSSRELASDEQFF.

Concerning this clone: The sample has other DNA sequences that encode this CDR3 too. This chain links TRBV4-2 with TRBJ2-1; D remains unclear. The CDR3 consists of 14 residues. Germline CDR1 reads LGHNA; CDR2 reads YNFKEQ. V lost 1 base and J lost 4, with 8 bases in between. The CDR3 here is CASSQGQDYNEQFF. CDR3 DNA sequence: TGTGCCAGCAGCCAAGGGCAGGATTACAATGAGCAGTTCTTC.

The CDR3: CASSSASGGAWEQFF. The DNA of the CDR3 is TGTGCCAGCAGCAGTGCTAGCGGGGGGGCCTGGGAGCAGTTCTTC. The V and J genes are TRBV5-6 and TRBJ2-1; the match to TRBD2 covers 12 bases. The germline V gene has CDR1 SGHDT and CDR2 YYEEEE. The CDR3 runs to 15 residues. V shed 4 bases, J shed 10 bases, and the junction held 9 bases outside the gene matches. Looking up the rest from reference TRBV5-6 and TRBJ2-1 gives the full variable domain: DAGVTQSPTHLIKTRGQQVTLRCSPKSGHDTVSWYQQALGQGPQFIFQYYEEEERQRGNFPDRFSGHQFPNYSSELNVNALLLGDSALYLCASSSASGGAWEQFFGPGTRLTVL.

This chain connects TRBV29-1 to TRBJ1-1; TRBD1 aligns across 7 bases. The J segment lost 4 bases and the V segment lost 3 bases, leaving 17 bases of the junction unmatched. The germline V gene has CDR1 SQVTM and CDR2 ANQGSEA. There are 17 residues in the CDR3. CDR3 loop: CSVEGRTGRRGGTEAFF. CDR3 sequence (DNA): TGCAGCGTTGAGGGCAGGACAGGACGGCGGGGGGGCACTGAAGCTTTCTTT.

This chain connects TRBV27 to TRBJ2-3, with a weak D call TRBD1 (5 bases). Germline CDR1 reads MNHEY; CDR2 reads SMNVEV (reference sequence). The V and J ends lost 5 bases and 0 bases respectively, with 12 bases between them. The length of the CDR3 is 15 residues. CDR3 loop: CASSVRGQSTDTQYF. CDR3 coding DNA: TGTGCCAGCAGTGTTAGGGGTCAAAGCACAGATACGCAGTATTTT.

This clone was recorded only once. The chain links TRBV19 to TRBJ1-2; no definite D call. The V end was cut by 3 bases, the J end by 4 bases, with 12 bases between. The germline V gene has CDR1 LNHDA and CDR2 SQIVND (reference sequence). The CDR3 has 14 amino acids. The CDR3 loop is CASSISLIAYGYTF. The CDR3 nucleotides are TGTGCCAGTAGTATCTCCCTAATCGCCTATGGCTACACCTTC.

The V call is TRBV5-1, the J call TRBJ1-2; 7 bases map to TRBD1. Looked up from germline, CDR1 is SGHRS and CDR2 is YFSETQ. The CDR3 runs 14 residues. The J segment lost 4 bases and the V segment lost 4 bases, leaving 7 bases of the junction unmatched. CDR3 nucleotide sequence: TGCGCCAGCAGCGACAGGGACAGCGGCTATGGCTACACCTTC. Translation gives CASSDRDSGYGYTF.

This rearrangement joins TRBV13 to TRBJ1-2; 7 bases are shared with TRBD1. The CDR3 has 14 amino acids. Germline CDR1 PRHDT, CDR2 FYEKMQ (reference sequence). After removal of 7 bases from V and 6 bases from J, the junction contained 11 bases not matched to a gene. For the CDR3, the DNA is TGTGCCAGCACCGTGTTTACAGGGGTGGATGGCTACACCTTC. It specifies CASTVFTGVDGYTF. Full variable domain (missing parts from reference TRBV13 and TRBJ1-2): AAGVIQSPRHLIKEKRETATLKCYPIPRHDTVYWYQQGPGQDPQFLISFYEKMQSDKGSIPDRFSAQQFSDYHSELNMSSLELGDSALYFCASTVFTGVDGYTFGSGTRLTVV.

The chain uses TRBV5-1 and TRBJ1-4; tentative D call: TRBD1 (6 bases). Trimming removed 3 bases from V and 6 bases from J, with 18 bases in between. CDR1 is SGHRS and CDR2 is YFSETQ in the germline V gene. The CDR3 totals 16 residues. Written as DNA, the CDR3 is TGCGCCAGCAGCTGGAGGGGGGGAGAGGGCGATGAAAAACTGTTTTTT. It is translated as CASSWRGGEGDEKLFF.

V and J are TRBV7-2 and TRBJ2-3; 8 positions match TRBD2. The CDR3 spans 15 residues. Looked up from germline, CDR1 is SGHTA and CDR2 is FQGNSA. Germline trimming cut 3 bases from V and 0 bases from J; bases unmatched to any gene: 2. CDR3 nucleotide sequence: TGTGCCAGCAGCTTCACGGGGGGGAGCACAGATACGCAGTATTTT. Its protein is CASSFTGGSTDTQYF.

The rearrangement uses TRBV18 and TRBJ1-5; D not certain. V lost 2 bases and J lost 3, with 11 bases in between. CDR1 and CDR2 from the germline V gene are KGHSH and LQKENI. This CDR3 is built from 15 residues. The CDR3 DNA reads TGTGCCAGCTCACCAGACCGACAAGACAATCAGCCCCAGCATTTT. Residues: CASSPDRQDNQPQHF.

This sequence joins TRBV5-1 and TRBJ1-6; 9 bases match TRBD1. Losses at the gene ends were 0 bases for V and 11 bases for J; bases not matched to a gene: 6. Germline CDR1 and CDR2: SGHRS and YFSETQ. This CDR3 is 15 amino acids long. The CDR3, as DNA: TGCGCCAGCAGCTTGGGGGACAGGGAGAGAGCACCCCTCCACTTT. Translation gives CASSLGDRERAPLHF.

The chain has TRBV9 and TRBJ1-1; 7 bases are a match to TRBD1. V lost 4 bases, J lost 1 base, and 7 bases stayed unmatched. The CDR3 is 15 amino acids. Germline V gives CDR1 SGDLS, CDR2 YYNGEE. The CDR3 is CASSPQTGRNTEAFF. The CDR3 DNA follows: TGTGCCAGCAGCCCCCAGACAGGGAGGAACACTGAAGCTTTCTTT.

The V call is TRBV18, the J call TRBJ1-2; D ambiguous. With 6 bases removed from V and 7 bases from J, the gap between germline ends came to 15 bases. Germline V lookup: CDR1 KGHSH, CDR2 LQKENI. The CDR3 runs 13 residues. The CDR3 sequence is CASSLARVGGYTF. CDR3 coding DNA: TGTGCCAGCTCCCTCGCACGAGTTGGTGGCTACACCTTC.

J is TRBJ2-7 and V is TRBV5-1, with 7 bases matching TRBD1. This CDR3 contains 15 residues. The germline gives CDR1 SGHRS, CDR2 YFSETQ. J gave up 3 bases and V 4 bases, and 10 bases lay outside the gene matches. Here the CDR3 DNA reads TGCGCCAGCAGCCTTAGACAGGGTTTCGACTACGAGCAGTACTTC. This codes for CASSLRQGFDYEQYF.

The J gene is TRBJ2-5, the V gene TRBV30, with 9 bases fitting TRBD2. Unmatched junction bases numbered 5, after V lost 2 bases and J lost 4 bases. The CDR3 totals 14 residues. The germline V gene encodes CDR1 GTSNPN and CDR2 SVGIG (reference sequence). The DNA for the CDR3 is TGTGCCTGGAGTCCTAGCGGGGAGCCAGAGACCCAGTACTTC. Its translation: CAWSPSGEPETQYF.

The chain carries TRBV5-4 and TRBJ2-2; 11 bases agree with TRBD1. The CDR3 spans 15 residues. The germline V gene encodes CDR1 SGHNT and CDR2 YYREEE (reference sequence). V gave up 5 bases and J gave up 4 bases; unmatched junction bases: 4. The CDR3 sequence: CASSSGTGGTGELFF. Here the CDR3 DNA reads TGTGCCAGCAGTTCAGGGACAGGGGGCACCGGGGAGCTGTTTTTT.

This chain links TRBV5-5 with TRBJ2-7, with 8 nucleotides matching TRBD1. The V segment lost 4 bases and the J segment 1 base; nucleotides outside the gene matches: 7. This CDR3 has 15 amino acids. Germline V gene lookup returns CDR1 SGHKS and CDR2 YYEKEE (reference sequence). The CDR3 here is CASSIAQGASYEQYF. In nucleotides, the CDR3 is TGTGCCAGCAGCATTGCTCAGGGGGCATCCTACGAGCAGTACTTC. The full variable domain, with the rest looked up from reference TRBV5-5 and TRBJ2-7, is DAGVTQSPTHLIKTRGQQVTLRCSPISGHKSVSWYQQVLGQGPQFIFQYYEKEERGRGNFPDRFSARQFPNYSSELNVNALLLGDSALYLCASSIAQGASYEQYFGPGTRLTVT.

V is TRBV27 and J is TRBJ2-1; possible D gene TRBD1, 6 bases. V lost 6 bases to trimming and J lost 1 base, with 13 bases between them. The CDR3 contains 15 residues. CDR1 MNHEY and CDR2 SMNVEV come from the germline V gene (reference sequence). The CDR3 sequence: CASRADRFSYNEQFF. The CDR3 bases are TGTGCCAGCAGGGCTGACAGGTTTTCCTACAATGAGCAGTTCTTC.

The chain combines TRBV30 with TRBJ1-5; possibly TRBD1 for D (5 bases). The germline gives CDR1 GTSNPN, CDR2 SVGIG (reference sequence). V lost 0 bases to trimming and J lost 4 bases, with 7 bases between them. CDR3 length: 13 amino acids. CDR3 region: CAWSVGVNQPQHF. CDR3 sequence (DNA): TGTGCCTGGAGTGTAGGGGTAAATCAGCCCCAGCATTTT.

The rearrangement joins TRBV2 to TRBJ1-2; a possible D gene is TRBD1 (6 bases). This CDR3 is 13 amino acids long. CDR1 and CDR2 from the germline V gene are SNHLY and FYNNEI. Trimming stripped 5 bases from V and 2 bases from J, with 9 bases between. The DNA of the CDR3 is TGTGCCAGCAGTCGGGACATCAACTATGGCTACACCTTC. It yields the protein CASSRDINYGYTF.

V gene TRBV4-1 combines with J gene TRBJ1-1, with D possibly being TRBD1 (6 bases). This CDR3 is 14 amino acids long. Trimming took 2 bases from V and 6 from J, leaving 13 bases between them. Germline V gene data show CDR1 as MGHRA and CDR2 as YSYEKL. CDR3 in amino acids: CASSQLLQGPEAFF. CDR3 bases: TGCGCCAGCAGCCAACTCCTCCAGGGGCCTGAAGCTTTCTTT.

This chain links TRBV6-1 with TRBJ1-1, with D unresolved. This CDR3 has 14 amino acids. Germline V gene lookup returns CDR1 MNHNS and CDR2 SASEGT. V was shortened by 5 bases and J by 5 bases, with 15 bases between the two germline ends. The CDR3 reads CASSPIRSRTEAFF. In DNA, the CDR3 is TGTGCCAGCAGTCCAATTCGGTCTAGGACTGAAGCTTTCTTT.

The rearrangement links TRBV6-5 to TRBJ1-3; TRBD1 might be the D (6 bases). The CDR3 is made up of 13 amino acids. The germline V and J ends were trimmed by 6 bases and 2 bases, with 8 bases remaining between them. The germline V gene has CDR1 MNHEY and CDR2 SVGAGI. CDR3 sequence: CASRGGPGNTIYF. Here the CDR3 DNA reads TGTGCCAGCAGGGGGGGGCCTGGAAACACCATATATTTT.

The DNA of the CDR3 is TGTGCCAGCAGCATGGGGACAGCCGTTTTACAGCCCCAGCATTTT. Translating gives CASSMGTAVLQPQHF. This chain uses TRBV21-1 with TRBJ1-5; the table's TRBD1 call for D was not verified on the DNA. TRBV21-1 is classified as a pseudogene. The CDR3 totals 15 residues.

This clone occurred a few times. CDR3 sequence (DNA): TGCAGCGCATCAACAGGGGGTACAACTGAAGCTTTCTTT. Translation: CSASTGGTTEAFF. This chain links TRBV29-1 with TRBJ1-1, with 8 nucleotides matching TRBD1. The CDR3 is 13 amino acids. Germline V gene sequence: CDR1 SQVTM, CDR2 ANQGSEA. V gave up 7 bases and J gave up 5 bases; unmatched junction bases: 9.

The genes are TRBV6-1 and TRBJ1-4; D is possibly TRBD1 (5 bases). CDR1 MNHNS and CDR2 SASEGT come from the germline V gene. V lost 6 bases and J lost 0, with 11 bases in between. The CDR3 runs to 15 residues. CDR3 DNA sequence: TGTGCCAGCAGCTTCAGGGTATCAACTAATGAAAAACTGTTTTTT. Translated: CASSFRVSTNEKLFF.